The source of this T cell receptor beta chain is a study of CD8+ T cells in alopecia areata. Study information: Tofacitinib administration to treated patients was oral, at 5 to 10 mg twice daily.

Worth noting for this clone: Its specificity is unknown.

CDR1 is MGHRA, CDR2 YSYEKL, per germline. The CDR3 consists of 13 residues. Germline trimming cut 5 bases from V and 5 bases from J; bases unmatched to any gene: 5. Study-wide points: Clonality in the scalp and expanded CD8+ clones ranked among the top 100 were significantly decreased by tofacitinib.

As to treatment: oral pan-JAK inhibitor, 5-10 mg twice daily. cDNA serving as the sequencing template came from extracted, reverse transcribed RNA. Method: immunoSEQ multiplex PCR; TCRdb's copy keeps in-frame clones and lacks some. The sample yields 75,000 to 80,000 clones, around 61% seen once. The specimen comprised CD8+ T cells sorted from blood, sampled at week 24, from a patient treated with tofacitinib. This rearrangement joins TRBV4-1 to TRBJ2-5; the match to TRBD1 covers 7 bases. The sequence was obtained from a human donor with alopecia areata. The CDR3 spells CASSAHRGETQYF. The DNA of the CDR3 is TGCGCCAGCAGCGCACACAGGGGTGAGACCCAGTACTTC.